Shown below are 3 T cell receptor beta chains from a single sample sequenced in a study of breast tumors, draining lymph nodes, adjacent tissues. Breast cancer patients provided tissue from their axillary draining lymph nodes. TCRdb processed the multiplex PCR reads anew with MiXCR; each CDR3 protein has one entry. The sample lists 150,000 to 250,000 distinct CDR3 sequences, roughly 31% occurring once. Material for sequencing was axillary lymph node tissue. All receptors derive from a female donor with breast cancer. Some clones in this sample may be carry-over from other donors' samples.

The CDR3 bases are TGTGCCAGTAGTGGCAGGGACAGGGGCCACGAGCAGTACTTC. Translation gives CASSGRDRGHEQYF. V and J are TRBV19 and TRBJ2-7; 10 positions match TRBD1. Germline trimming cut 5 bases from V and 5 bases from J; bases unmatched to any gene: 6. CDR3 length equals 14 residues. Germline CDR1 and CDR2: LNHDA and SQIVND (reference sequence).

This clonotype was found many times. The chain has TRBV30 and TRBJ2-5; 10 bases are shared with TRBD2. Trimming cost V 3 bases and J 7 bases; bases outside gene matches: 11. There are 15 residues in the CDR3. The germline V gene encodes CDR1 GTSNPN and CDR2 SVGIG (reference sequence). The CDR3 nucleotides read TGTGCCTGGAGGGTTGAAATAGCGGGAGGTAGGACCCAGTACTTC. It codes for CAWRVEIAGGRTQYF.

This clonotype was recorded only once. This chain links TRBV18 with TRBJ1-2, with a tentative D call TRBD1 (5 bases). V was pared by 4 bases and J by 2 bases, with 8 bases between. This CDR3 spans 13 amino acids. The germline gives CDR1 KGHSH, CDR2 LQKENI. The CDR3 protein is CASSQQENYGYTF. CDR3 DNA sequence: TGTGCCAGCTCACAACAGGAGAACTATGGCTACACCTTC.